The rows below give T cell receptor beta chains drawn from one sample of a study of blood T cell repertoires in COVID-19. Profiled with immunoSEQ multiplex PCR; TCRdb holds only in-frame clones, not every one. Among roughly 97,000 clones, roughly four fifths were seen once, and the ten largest hold less than 11%. The sequenced sample consisted of peripheral blood. Receptors were obtained from a man in his 70s with acute or convalescent COVID-19. CDR3s include the opening cysteine and the closing phenylalanine or tryptophan. Fields, in order: J gene, CDR3 length, V gene, D gene, clone size, CDR3 DNA, CDR3 protein. The D gene is left open where the match is weak. Rows may omit the clone size; those that give it use once, few, many or a size class.

TRBJ1-1 15 TRBV19 TRBD1 few TGTGCCAGTAGTTTACAGGGGGCGGGAGACACTGAAGCTTTCTTT CASSLQGAGDTEAFF
TRBJ1-1 14 TRBV10-2 TRBD1 - TGCGCCAGCAAGGGTGGGACAGGGAACACTGAAGCTTTCTTT CASKGGTGNTEAFF
TRBJ2-3 13 TRBV9 - - TGTGCCAGCAGCGTAGGAGGCGCAGATACGCAGTATTTT CASSVGGADTQYF
TRBJ1-5 15 TRBV7-2 - - TGTGCCAGCAGCCAGGCGGGAGCCGATTATCAGCCCCAGCATTTT CASSQAGADYQPQHF
TRBJ2-5 14 TRBV4-1 - - TGCGCCAGCAGCCAAGAGGCGGGAATCGAGACCCAGTACTTC CASSQEAGIETQYF
TRBJ2-1 15 TRBV19 - - TGTGCCAGTAGTTCTAATAATCGGTTCTACAATGAGCAGTTCTTC CASSSNNRFYNEQFF
TRBJ2-1 12 TRBV28 - - TGTGCCAGCAGTCCAACAGTATTCGAGCAGTTCTTC CASSPTVFEQFF
TRBJ2-5 15 TRBV9 - - TGTGCCAGCAGCGTAGATCCGGGAGTAGGACAGACCCAGTACTTC CASSVDPGVGQTQYF
TRBJ2-1 12 TRBV28 - - TGTGCCAGCAGCACGAGGGTAGATGAGCAGTTCTTC CASSTRVDEQFF
TRBJ2-5 11 TRBV12-3/TRBV12-4 - - TGTGCCAGCAGTCTTCAAGAGACCCAGTACTTC CASSLQETQYF
TRBJ2-2 15 TRBV5-1 - - TGCGCCAGCAGCCTTATTGCGGGGCCCACCGGGGAGCTGTTTTTT CASSLIAGPTGELFF
TRBJ2-7 13 TRBV24-1 - - TGTGCCACCAGTGATTCCACTCGCTACGAGCAGTACTTC CATSDSTRYEQYF
TRBJ2-7 16 TRBV7-9 TRBD2 - TGTGCCAGCAGCCCTCGGACTAGCGGGAGAACAGACGAGCAGTACTTC CASSPRTSGRTDEQYF
TRBJ2-1 15 TRBV3-1/TRBV3-2 - - TGTGCCAGCAGCCAAGCTAGAAGCTCCTACAATGAGCAGTTCTTC CASSQARSSYNEQFF
TRBJ2-7 15 TRBV7-7 TRBD2 once TGTGCTAGCAGCACACAAGCGGGAGGGTCCTACGAGCAGTACTTC CASSTQAGGSYEQYF
TRBJ2-1 17 TRBV7-2 - - TGTGCCAGCAGCTTAACCTTCGGGACTGACTCCTACAATGAGCAGTTCTTC CASSLTFGTDSYNEQFF
TRBJ1-2 16 TRBV5-6 TRBD1 - TGTGCCAGCAGCCCCATAGGCGGGACAGCCGACTATGGCTACACCTTC CASSPIGGTADYGYTF
TRBJ1-1 12 TRBV11-2 - - TGTGCCAGCAGCTTACTCTTACAGGAAGCTTTCTTT CASSLLLQEAFF
TRBJ1-1 13 TRBV30 - - TGTGCCTGGAGTGGGACAGAGGCCCTCCAAGCTTTCTTT CAWSGTEALQAFF
TRBJ1-2 14 TRBV30 - - TGTGCCTGGATCCTTTCGTCCAGGGTGCATGGCTACACCTTC CAWILSSRVHGYTF
TRBJ1-4 16 TRBV4-1 - - TGCGCCAGCAGCCAAGGGCGTGGGGGGGGCGATGAAAAACTGTTTTTT CASSQGRGGGDEKLFF
TRBJ1-2 15 TRBV7-3 TRBD1 - TGTGCCAGCAGCTTAATGCTTGACAGGGGATATGGCTACACCTTC CASSLMLDRGYGYTF
TRBJ2-3 12 TRBV5-1 - few TGCGCCAGCAGCTTGGCCTTTGATACGCAGTATTTT CASSLAFDTQYF
TRBJ2-2 15 TRBV11-2 TRBD1 - TGTGCCAGCAGCGCCTGGGACAGGGCCACCGGGGAGCTGTTTTTT CASSAWDRATGELFF